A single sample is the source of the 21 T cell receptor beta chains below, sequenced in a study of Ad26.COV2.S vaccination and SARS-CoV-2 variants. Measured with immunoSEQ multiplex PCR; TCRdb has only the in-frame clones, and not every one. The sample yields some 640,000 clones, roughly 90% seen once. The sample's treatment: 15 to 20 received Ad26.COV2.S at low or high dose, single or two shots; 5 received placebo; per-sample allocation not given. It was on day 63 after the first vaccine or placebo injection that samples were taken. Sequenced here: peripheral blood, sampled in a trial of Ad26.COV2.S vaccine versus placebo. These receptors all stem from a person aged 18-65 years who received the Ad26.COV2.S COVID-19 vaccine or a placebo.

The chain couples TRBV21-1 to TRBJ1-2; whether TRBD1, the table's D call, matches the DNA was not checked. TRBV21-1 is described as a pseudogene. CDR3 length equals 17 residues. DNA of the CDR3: TGTGCCAGCATCCCTCGGGACAGGGAGGGGGCTAACTATGGCTACACCTTC. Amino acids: CASIPRDREGANYGYTF.

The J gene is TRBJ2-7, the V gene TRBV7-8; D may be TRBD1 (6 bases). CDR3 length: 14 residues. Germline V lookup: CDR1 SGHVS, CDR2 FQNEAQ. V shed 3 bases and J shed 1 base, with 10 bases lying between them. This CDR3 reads CASSFLGTSYEQYF. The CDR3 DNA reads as TGTGCCAGCAGCTTTCTCGGGACATCCTACGAGCAGTACTTC. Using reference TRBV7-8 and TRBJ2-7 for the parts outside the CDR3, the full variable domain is GAGVSQSPRYKVAKRGQDVALRCDPISGHVSLFWYQQALGQGPEFLTYFQNEAQLDKSGLPSDRFFAERPEGSVSTLKIQRTQQEDSAVYLCASSFLGTSYEQYFGPGTRLTVT.

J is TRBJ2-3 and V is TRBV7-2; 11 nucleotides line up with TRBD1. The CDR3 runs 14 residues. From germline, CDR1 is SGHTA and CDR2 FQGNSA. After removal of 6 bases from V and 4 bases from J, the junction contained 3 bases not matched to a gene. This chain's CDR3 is CASSRDRGADTQYF. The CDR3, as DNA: TGTGCCAGCAGTCGGGACAGGGGGGCAGATACGCAGTATTTT.

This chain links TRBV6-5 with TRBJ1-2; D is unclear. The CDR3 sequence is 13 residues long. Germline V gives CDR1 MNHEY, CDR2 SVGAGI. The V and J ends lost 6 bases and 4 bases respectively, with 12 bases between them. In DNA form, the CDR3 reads TGTGCCAGCAGCCGGGGAAACCTCTATGGCTACACCTTC. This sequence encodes CASSRGNLYGYTF.

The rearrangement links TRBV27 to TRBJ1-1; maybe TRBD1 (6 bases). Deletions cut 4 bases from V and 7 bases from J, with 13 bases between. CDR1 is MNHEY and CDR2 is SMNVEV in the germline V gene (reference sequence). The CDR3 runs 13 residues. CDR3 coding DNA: TGTGCCAGCAGTTATTTACAGGGTAGTGAAGCTTTCTTT. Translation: CASSYLQGSEAFF.

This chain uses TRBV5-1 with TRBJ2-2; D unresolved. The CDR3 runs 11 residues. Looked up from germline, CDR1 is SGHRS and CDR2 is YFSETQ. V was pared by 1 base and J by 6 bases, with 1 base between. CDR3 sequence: CASSLPGELFF. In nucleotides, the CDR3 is TGCGCCAGCAGCTTGCCCGGGGAGCTGTTTTTT.

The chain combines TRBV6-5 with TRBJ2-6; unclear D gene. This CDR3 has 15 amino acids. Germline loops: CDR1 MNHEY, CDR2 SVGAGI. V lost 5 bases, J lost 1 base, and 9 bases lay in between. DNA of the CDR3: TGTGCCAGCAGTACCTTGGGGTCTGGGGCCAACGTCCTGACTTTC. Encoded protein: CASSTLGSGANVLTF.

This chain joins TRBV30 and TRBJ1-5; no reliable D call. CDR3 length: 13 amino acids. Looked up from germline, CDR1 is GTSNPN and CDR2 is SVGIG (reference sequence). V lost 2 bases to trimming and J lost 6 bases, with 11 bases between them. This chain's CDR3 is CAWSRVRSQPQHF. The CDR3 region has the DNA TGTGCCTGGAGTCGGGTACGGAGTCAGCCCCAGCATTTT.

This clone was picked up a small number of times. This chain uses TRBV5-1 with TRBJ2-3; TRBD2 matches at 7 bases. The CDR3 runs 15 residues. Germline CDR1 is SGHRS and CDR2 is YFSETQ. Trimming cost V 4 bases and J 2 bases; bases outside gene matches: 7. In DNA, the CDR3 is TGCGCCAGCAGCCCCAGCGGGACCCACACAGATACGCAGTATTTT. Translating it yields CASSPSGTHTDTQYF.

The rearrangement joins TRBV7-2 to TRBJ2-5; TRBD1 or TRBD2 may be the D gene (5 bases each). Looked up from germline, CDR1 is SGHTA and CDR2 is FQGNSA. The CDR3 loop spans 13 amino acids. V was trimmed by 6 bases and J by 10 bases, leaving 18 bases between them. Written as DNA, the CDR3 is TGTGCCAGCAGAACTGAGGGGCAGAAACTCCAGTACTTC. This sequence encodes CASRTEGQKLQYF.

The CDR3, as DNA: TGTGCCAGCCGCAGCCCTAAACACACTGAAGCTTTCTTT. The encoded protein is CASRSPKHTEAFF. The V and J genes are TRBV25-1 and TRBJ1-1; D gene unclear. The CDR3 sequence is 13 residues long. The germline V gene has CDR1 MGHDK and CDR2 SYGVNS. V lost 8 bases, J lost 3 bases, and 13 bases lay in between.

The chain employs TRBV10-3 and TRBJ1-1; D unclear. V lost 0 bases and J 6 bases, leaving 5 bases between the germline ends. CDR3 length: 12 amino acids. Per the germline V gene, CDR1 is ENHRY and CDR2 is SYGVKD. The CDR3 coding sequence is TGTGCCATCAGTGAGTCTACGGCTGAAGCTTTCTTT. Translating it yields CAISESTAEAFF.

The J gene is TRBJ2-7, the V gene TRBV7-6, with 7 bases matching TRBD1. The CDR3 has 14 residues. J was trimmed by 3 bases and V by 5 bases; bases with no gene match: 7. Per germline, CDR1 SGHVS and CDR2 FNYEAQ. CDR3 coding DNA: TGTGCCAGCAGCAGCATGGGACAGAACTACGAGCAGTACTTC. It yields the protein CASSSMGQNYEQYF.

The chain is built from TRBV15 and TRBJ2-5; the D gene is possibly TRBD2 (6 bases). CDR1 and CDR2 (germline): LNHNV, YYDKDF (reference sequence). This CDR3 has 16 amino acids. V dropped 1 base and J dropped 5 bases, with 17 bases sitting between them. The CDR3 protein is CATSRVSPEGGETQYF. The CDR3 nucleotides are TGTGCCACCAGCAGAGTGTCCCCCGAGGGAGGTGAGACCCAGTACTTC. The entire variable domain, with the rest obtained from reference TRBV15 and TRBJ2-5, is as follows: DAMVIQNPRYQVTQFGKPVTLSCSQTLNHNVMYWYQQKSSQAPKLLFHYYDKDFNNEADTPDNFQSRRPNTSFCFLDIRSPGLGDTAMYLCATSRVSPEGGETQYFGPGTRLLVL.

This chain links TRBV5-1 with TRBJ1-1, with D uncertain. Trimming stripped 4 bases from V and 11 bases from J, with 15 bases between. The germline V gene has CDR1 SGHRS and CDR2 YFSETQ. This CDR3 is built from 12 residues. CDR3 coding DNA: TGCGCCAGCAGCCCCGACACCCACCGGGCTTTCTTT. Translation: CASSPDTHRAFF.

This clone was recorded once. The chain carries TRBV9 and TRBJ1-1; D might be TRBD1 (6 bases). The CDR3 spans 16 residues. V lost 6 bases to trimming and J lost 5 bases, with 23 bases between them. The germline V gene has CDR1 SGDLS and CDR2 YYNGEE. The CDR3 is CASTPGGGGVYTEAFF. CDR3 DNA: TGTGCCAGCACTCCCGGGGGTGGGGGCGTATATACTGAAGCTTTCTTT.

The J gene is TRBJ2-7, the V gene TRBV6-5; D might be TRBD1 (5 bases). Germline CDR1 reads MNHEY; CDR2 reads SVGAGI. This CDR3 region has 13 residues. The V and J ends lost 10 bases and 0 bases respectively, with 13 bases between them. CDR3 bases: TGTGCCACCCAGGGTCTCAGCTCCTACGAGCAGTACTTC. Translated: CATQGLSSYEQYF.

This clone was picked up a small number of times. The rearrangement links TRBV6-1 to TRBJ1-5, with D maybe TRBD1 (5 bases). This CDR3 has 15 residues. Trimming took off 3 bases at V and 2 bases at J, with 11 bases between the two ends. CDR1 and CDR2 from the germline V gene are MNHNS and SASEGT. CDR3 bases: TGTGCCAGCAGTGACAACCGGGACGGCAATCAGCCCCAGCATTTT. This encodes CASSDNRDGNQPQHF.

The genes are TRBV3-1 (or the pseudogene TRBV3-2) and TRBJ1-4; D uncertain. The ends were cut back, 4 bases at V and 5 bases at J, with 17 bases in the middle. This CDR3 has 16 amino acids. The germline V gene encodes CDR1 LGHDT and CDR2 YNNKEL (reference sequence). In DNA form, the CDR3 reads TGTGCCAGCAGCCTTATTTGTCAAGGCAGGAATGAAAAACTGTTTTTT. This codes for CASSLICQGRNEKLFF.

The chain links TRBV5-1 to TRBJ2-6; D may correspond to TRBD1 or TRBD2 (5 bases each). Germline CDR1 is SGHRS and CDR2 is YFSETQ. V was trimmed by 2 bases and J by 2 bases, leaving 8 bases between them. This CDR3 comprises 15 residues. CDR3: CASSLGEPGANVLTF. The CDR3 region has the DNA TGCGCCAGCAGCTTAGGGGAGCCTGGGGCCAACGTCCTGACTTTC.

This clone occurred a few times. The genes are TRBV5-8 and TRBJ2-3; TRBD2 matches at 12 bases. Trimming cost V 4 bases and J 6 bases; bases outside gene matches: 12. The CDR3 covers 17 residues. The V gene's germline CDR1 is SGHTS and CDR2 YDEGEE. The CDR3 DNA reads TGTGCCAGCAGCCCCGGACTAGCGGGGAGGACCGGGGATACGCAGTATTTT. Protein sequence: CASSPGLAGRTGDTQYF.